Listed below are T cell receptor beta chains from one sample, sequenced in a study of T cell changes during pregnancy in multiple sclerosis. Here immunoSEQ multiplex PCR was the method, and the copy in TCRdb shows in-frame clones only, minus some. The sample lists around 69,000 clones; 91% were seen once. The sample was CD8+ T cells from peripheral blood mononuclear cells, taken before pregnancy. These TCRs come from a female donor with multiple sclerosis, enrolled in a pregnancy study. Both conserved end residues are part of each CDR3. D genes are given only for firm matches. Size is omitted from some rows. Given values are once, few, many or a class for expanded clones.

DNA: TGCGCCAGCAGTCCCGGGACTAGAGAACTCGAGCAGTACTTC
CDR3: CASSPGTRELEQYF
V: TRBV10-2
D: TRBD2
J: TRBJ2-7
size: -

DNA: TGTGCCAGTAGTTCCCCTAGACAGGGAGAAGAGACCCAGTACTTC
CDR3: CASSSPRQGEETQYF
V: TRBV19
D: TRBD1
J: TRBJ2-5
size: -

DNA: TGTGCCAGTTCCGGGGGGTTAAGCTATGGCTACACCTTC
CDR3: CASSGGLSYGYTF
V: TRBV19
D: -
J: TRBJ1-2
size: few

DNA: TGTGCCAGCAGCTTCGGACAGGGTTCCTACGAGCAGTACTTC
CDR3: CASSFGQGSYEQYF
V: TRBV11-2
D: TRBD1
J: TRBJ2-7
size: -

DNA: TGTGCCAGCAGCCCCCGGCGGCGCAATCAGCCCCAGCATTTT
CDR3: CASSPRRRNQPQHF
V: TRBV5-8
D: -
J: TRBJ1-5
size: -

DNA: TGTGCCAGCAGCCCAAGAAAACTAGTGGCGGCTAACTATGGCTACACCTTC
CDR3: CASSPRKLVAANYGYTF
V: TRBV9
D: -
J: TRBJ1-2
size: -

DNA: TGTGCCAGCAGCCCCACAGGGGTCGGCTCCTACGAGCAGTACTTC
CDR3: CASSPTGVGSYEQYF
V: TRBV6-6
D: TRBD1
J: TRBJ2-7
size: -

DNA: TGTGCCAGCAGTGAAAGGGCGGGGGGGGCCTACGAGCAGTACTTC
CDR3: CASSERAGGAYEQYF
V: TRBV6-1
D: TRBD2
J: TRBJ2-7
size: -

DNA: TGTGCCAGCAGCCTCCCGGGACTAGCGGAGGGGGCGTACGAGCAGTACTTC
CDR3: CASSLPGLAEGAYEQYF
V: TRBV7-4
D: TRBD2
J: TRBJ2-7
size: -

DNA: TGTGCCAGCAGCGTAGGGCAGGGGGCCTATGGCTACACCTTC
CDR3: CASSVGQGAYGYTF
V: TRBV9
D: TRBD1
J: TRBJ1-2
size: -

DNA: TGTGCCAGCAGCTCAATAGCGGGGGGGGGTCCGGGTGAGCAGTTCTTC
CDR3: CASSSIAGGGPGEQFF
V: TRBV7-9
D: TRBD2
J: TRBJ2-1
size: -

DNA: TGTGCCAGCAGCTTGGGACAGGGAATACAGTATTTT
CDR3: CASSLGQGIQYF
V: TRBV5-6
D: TRBD1
J: TRBJ2-3
size: -

DNA: TGTGCCAGCAGTATCCTAGCGGGGGAGGAGACCCAGTACTTC
CDR3: CASSILAGEETQYF
V: TRBV6-5
D: TRBD2
J: TRBJ2-5
size: -

DNA: TGCAGTGCTAACATCGGAAACACCATATATTTT
CDR3: CSANIGNTIYF
V: TRBV20-1
D: -
J: TRBJ1-3
size: -

DNA: TGTGCCAGCAGCCGCCCCGGGACAGGGACCTACGAGCAGTACTTC
CDR3: CASSRPGTGTYEQYF
V: TRBV11-2
D: TRBD1
J: TRBJ2-7
size: -

DNA: TGTGCCAGCAGCCCAACAGGGTCCTCCTATAATTCACCCCTCCACTTT
CDR3: CASSPTGSSYNSPLHF
V: TRBV9
D: -
J: TRBJ1-6
size: -

DNA: TGTGCCAGCAGCCGGGGGATAGCCAAAAACATTCAGTACTTC
CDR3: CASSRGIAKNIQYF
V: TRBV7-9
D: -
J: TRBJ2-4
size: -